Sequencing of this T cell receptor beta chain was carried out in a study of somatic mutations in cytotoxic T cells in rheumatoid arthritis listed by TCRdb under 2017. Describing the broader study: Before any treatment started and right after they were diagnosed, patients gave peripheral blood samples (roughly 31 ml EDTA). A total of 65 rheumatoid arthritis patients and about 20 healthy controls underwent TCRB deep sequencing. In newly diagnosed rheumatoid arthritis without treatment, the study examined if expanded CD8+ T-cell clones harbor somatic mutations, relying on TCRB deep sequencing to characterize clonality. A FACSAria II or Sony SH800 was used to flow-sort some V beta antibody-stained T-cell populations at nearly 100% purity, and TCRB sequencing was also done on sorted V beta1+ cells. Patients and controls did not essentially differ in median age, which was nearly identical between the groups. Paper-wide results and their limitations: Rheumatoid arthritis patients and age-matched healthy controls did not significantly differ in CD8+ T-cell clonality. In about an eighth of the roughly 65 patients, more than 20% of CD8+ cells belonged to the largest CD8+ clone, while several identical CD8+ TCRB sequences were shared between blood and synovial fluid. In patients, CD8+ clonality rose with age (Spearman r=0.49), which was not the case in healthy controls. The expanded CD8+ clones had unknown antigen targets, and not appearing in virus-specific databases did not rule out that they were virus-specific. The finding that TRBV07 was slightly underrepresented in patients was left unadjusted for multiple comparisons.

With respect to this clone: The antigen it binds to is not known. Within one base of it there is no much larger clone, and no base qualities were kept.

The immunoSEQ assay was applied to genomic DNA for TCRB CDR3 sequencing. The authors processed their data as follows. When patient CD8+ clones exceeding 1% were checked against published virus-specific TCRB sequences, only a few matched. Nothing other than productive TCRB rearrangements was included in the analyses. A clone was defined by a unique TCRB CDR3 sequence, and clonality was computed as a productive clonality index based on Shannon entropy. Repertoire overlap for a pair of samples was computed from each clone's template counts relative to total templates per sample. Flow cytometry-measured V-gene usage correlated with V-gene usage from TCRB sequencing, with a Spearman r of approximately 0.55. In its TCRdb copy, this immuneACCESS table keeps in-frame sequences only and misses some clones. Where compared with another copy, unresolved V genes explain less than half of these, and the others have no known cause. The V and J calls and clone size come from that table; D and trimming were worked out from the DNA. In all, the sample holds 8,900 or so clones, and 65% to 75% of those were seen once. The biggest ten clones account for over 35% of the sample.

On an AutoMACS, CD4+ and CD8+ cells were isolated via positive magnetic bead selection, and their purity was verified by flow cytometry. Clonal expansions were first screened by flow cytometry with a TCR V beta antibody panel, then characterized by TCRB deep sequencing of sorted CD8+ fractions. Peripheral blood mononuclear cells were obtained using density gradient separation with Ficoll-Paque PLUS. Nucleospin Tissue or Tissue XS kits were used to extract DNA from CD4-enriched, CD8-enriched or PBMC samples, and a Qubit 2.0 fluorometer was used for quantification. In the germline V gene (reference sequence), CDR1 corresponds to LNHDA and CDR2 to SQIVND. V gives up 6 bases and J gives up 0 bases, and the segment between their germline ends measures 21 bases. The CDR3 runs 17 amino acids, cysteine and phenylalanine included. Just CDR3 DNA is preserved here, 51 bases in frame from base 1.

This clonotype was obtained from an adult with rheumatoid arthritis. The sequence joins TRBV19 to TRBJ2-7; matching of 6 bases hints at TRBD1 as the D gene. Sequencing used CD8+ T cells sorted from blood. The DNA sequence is TGTGCCAGTAGGCCAGCGCTCGAAGAAGGGGGCTCCTACGAGCAGTACTTC. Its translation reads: CASRPALEEGGSYEQYF.